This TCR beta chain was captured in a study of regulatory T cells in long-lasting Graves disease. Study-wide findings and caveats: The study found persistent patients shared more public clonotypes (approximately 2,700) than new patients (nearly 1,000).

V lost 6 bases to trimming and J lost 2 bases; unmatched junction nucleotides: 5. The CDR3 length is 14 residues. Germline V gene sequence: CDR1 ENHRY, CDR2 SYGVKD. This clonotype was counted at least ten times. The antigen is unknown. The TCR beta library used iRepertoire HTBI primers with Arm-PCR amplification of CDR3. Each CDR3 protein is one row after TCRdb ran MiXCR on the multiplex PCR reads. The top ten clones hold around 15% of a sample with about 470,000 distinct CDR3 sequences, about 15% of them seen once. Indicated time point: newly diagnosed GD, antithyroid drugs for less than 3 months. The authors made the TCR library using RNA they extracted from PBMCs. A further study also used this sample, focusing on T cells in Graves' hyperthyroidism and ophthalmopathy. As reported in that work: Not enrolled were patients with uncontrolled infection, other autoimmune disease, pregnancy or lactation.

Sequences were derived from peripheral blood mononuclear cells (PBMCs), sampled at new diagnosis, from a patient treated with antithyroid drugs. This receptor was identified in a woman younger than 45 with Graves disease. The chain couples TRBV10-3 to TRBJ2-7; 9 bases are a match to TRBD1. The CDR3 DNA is TGTGCCATCAGACCGGGACAGGGCCCCTACGAGCAGTACTTC. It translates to CAIRPGQGPYEQYF.